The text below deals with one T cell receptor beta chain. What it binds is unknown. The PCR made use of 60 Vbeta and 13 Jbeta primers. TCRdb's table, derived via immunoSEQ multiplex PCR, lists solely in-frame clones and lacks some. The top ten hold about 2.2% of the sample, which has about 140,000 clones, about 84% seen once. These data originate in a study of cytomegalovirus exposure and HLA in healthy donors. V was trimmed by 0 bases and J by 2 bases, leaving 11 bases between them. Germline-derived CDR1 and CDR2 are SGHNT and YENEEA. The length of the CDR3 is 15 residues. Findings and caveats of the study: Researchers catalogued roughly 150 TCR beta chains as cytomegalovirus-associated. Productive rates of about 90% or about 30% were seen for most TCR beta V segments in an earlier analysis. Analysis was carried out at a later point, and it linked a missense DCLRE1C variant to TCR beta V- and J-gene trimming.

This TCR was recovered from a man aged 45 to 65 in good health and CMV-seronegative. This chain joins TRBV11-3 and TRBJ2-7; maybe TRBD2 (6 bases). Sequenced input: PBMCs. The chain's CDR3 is CASSLEEGETYEQYF. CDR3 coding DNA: TGTGCCAGCAGCTTAGAGGAGGGTGAAACCTACGAGCAGTACTTC. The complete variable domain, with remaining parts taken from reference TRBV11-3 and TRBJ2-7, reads EAGVVQSPRYKIIEKKQPVAFWCNPISGHNTLYWYLQNLGQGPELLIRYENEEAVDDSQLPKDRFSAERLKGVDSTLKIQPAELGDSAVYLCASSLEEGETYEQYFGPGTRLTVT.